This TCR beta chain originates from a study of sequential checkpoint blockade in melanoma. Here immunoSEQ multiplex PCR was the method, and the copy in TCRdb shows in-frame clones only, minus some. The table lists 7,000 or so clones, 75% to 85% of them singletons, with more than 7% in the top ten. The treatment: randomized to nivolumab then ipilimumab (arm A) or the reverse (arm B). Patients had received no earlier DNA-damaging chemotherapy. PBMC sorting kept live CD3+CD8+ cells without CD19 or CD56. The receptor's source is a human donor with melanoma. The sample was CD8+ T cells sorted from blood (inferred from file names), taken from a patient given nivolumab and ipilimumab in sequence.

As DNA, the CDR3 is TGTGCTAGTGGAACAGGGCGGAACACTGAAGCTTTCTTT. It yields the protein CASGTGRNTEAFF. This rearrangement joins TRBV12-5 to TRBJ1-1; a weak D match, TRBD1 (6 bases). The germline gives CDR1 LGHNT, CDR2 FRNRAP. Trimming cost V 6 bases and J 1 base, with 9 bases left between them. The CDR3 loop spans 13 amino acids.